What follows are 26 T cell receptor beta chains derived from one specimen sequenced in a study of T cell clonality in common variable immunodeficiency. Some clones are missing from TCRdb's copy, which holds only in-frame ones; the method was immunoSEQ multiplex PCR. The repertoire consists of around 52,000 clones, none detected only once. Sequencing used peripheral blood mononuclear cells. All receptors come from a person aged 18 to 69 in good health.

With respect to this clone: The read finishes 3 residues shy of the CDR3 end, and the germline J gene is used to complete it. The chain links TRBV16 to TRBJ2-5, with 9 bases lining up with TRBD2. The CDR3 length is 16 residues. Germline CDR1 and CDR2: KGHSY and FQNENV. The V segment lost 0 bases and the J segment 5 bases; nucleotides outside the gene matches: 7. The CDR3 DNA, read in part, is TGTGCCAGCAGCCAATCGGGGGCTAGCGGGACCGAGACC. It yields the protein CASSQSGASGTET. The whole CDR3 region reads CASSQSGASGTETQYF.

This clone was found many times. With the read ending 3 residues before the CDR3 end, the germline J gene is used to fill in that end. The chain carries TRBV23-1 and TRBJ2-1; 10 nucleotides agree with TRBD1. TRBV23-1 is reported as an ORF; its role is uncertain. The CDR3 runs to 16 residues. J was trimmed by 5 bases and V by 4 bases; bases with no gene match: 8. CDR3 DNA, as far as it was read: TGCGCCAGCAGTCGTATTCGACAGGGGGCGGACAATGAG. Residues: CASSRIRQGADNE. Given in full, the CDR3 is CASSRIRQGADNEQFF.

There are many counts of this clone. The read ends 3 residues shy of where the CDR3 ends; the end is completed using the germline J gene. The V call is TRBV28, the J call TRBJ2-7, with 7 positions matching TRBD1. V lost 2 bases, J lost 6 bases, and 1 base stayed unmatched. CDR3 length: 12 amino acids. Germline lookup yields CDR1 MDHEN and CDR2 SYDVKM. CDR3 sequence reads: CASSLRDSEQYF. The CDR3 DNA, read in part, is TGTGCCAGCAGTTTAAGGGACAGCGAG.

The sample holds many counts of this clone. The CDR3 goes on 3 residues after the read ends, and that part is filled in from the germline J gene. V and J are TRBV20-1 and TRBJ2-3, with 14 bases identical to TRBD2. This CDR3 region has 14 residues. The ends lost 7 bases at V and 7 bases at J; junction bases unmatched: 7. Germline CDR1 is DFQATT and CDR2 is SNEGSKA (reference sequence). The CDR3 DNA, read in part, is TGCAGTGGGGGGACTAGCGGGAGAGGAAATACG. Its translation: CSGGTSGRGNT. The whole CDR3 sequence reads CSGGTSGRGNTQYF.

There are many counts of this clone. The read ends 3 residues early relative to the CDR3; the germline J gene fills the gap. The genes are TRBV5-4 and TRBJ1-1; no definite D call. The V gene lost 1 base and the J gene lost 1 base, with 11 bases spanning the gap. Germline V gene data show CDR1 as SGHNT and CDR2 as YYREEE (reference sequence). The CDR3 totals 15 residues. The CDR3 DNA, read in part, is TGTGCCAGCAGCTTGTGGGCAGACCAGAACACTGAA. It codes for CASSLWADQNTE. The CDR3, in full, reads CASSLWADQNTEAFF.

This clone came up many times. The DNA read from the CDR3 is TGTGCCATCAGTGAAGGGACAGGGTCC. Protein product: CAISEGTGS. The complete CDR3 reads CAISEGTGSYTF. The V call is TRBV10-3, the J call TRBJ1-2; 9 bases are shared with TRBD1. The read gets to within 3 residues of the CDR3 end, and the germline J gene fills in the rest. Looked up from germline, CDR1 is ENHRY and CDR2 is SYGVKD. CDR3 length: 12 amino acids.

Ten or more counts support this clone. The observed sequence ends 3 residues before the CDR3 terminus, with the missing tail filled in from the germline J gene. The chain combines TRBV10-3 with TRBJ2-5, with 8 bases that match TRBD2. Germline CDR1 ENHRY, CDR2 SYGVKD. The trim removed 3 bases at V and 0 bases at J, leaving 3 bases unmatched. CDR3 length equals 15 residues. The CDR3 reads CAISDGGANQETQYF. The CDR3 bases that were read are TGTGCCATCAGTGACGGGGGGGCCAACCAAGAGACC.

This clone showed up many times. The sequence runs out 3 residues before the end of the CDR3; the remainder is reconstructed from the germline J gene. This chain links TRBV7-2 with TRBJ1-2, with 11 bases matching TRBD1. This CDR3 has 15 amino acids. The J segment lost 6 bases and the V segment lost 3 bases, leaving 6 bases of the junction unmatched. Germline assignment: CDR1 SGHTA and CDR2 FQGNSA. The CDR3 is CASSFQPGQGDGYTF. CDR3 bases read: TGTGCCAGCAGCTTCCAACCGGGACAGGGGGATGGC.

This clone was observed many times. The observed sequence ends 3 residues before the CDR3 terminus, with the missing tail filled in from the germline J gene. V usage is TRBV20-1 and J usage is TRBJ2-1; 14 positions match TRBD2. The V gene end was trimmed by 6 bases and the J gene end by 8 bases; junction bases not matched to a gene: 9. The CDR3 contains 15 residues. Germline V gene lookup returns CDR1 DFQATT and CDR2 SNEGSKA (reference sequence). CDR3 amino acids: CSATLGLAGVHEQFF. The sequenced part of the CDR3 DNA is TGCAGTGCCACCCTGGGACTAGCGGGAGTTCATGAG.

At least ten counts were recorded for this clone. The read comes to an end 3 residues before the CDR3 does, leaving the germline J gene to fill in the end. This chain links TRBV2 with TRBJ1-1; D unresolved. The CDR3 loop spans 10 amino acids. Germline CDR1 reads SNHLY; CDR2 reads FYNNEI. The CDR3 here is CASGIGEAFF. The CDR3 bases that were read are TGTGCCAGCGGAATCGGGGAA.

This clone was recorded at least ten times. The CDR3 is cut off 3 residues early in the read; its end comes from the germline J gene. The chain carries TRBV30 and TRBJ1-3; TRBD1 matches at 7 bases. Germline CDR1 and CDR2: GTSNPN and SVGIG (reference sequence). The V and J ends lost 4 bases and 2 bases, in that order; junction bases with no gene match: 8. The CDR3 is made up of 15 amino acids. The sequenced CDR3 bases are TGTGCCTGGACCGGTTACAGGGGAGCTGGAAACACC. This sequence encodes CAWTGYRGAGNT. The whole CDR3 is CAWTGYRGAGNTIYF.

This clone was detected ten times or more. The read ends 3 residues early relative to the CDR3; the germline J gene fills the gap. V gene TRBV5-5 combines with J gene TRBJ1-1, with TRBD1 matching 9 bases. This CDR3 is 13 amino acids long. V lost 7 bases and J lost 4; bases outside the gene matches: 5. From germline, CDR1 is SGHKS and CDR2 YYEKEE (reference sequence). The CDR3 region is CASGTGGPTEAFF. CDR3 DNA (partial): TGTGCCAGCGGAACAGGGGGCCCCACTGAA.

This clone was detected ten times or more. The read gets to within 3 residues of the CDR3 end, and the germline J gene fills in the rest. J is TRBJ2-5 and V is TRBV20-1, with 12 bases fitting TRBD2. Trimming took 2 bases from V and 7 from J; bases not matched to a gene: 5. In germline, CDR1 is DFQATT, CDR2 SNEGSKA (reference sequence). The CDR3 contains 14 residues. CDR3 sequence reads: CSARLAGGPGTQYF. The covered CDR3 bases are TGCAGTGCTAGACTAGCGGGAGGGCCGGGGACC.

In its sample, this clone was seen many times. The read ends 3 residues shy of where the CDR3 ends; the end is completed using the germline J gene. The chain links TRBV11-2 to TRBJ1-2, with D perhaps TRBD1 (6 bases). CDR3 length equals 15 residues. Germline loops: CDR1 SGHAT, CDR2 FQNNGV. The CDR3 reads CASSLDPGRGGGYTF. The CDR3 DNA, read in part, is TGTGCCAGCAGCTTAGATCCAGGCAGGGGAGGAGGC.

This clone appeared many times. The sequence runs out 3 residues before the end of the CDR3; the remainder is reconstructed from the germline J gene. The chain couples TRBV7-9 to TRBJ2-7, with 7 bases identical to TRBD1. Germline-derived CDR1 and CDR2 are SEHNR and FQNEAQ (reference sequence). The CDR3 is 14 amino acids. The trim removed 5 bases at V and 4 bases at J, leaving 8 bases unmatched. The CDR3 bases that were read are TGTGCCAGCAGCCCCGACAGGGATACTTACGAG. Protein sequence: CASSPDRDTYE. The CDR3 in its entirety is CASSPDRDTYEQYF. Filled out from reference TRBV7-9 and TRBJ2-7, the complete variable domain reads DTGVSQNPRHKITKRGQNVTFRCDPISEHNRLYWYRQTLGQGPEFLTYFQNEAQLEKSRLLSDRFSAERPKGSFSTLEIQRTEQGDSAMYLCASSPDRDTYEQYFGPGTRLTVT.

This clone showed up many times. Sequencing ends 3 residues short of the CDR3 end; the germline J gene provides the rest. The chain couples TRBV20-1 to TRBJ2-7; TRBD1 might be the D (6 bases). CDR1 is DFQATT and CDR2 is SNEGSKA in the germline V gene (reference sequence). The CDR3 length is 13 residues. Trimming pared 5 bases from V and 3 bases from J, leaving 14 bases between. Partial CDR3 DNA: TGCAGTGCTCCCCGACAGGACCACTACGAG. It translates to CSAPRQDHYE. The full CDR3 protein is CSAPRQDHYEQYF.

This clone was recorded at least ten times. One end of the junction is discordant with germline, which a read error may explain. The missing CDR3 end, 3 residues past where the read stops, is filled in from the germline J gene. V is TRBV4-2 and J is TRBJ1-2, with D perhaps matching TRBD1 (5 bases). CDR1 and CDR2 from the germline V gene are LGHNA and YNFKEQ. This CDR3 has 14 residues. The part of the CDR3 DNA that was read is TGCGCCAGCAGCCGCTCCGGCGGGGCCTATGGC. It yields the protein CASSRSGGAYG. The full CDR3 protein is CASSRSGGAYGYTF.

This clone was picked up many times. The sequenced CDR3 bases are TGTGCCAGTTCATACAGGGGCAATCAGCCC. Its translation is CASSYRGNQP. From start to end, the CDR3 is CASSYRGNQPQHF. This chain connects TRBV19 to TRBJ1-5; D is perhaps TRBD1 (6 bases). Read data end 3 residues before the CDR3 end; the end is taken from the germline J gene. The CDR3 covers 13 residues. Trimming stripped 8 bases from V and 2 bases from J, with 10 bases between. The germline CDR1 and CDR2 sequences are LNHDA and SQIVND (reference sequence).

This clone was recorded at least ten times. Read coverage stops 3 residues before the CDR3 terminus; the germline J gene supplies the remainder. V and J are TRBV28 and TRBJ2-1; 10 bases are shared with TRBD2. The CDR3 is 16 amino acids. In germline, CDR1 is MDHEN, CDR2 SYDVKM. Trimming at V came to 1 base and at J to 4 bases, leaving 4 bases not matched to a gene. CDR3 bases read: TGTGCCAGCAGTTTATCAGGGACTAGCGCATACAATGAG. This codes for CASSLSGTSAYNE. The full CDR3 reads CASSLSGTSAYNEQFF.

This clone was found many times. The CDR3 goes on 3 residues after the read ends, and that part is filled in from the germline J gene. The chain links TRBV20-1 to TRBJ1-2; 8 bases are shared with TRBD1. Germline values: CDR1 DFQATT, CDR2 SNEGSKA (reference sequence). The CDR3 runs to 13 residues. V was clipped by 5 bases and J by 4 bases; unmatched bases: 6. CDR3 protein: CSAPQGAGYGYTF. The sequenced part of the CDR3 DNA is TGCAGTGCTCCCCAGGGGGCTGGCTATGGC.

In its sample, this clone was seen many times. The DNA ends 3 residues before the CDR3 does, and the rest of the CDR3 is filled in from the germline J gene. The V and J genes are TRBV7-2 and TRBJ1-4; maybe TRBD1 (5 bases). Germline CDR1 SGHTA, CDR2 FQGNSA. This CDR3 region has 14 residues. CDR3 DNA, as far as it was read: TGTGCCAGCAGCTTACCCACCGGGACTGGGGTA. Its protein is CASSLPTGTGV. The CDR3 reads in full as CASSLPTGTGVLFF.

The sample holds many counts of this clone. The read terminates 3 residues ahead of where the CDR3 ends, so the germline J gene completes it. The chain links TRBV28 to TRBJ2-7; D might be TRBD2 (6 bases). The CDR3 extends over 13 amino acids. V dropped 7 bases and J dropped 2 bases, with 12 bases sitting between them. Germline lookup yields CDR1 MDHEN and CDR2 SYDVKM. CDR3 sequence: CASIMGGTYEQYF. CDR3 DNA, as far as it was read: TGTGCCAGCATCATGGGGGGTACCTACGAG.

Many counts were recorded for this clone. CDR3 DNA, as far as it was read: TGTGCCAGCAGCCGTGCGGCAGGGACCTACAATGAG. This codes for CASSRAAGTYNE. The whole CDR3 reads CASSRAAGTYNEQFF. The chain employs TRBV5-4 and TRBJ2-1; maybe TRBD1 (5 bases). The sequenced fragment ends 3 residues before the CDR3 boundary, so the rest is inferred from the germline J gene. This CDR3 region has 15 residues. V was shortened by 4 bases and J by 2 bases, with 13 bases between the two germline ends. Germline CDR1 is SGHNT and CDR2 is YYREEE (reference sequence). Complete variable domain (other parts from reference TRBV5-4 and TRBJ2-1): ETGVTQSPTHLIKTRGQQVTLRCSSQSGHNTVSWYQQALGQGPQFIFQYYREEENGRGNFPPRFSGLQFPNYSSELNVNALELDDSALYLCASSRAAGTYNEQFFGPGTRLTVL.

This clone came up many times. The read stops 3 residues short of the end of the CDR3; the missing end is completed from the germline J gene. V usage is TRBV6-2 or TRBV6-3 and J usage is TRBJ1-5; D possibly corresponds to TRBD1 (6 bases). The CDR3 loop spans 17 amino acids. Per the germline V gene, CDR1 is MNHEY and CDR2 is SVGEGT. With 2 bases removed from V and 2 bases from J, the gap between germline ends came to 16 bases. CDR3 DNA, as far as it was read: TGTGCCAGCAGTTACGGAACACAGGGCGCGGGCAATCAGCCC. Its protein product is CASSYGTQGAGNQP. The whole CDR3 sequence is CASSYGTQGAGNQPQHF.

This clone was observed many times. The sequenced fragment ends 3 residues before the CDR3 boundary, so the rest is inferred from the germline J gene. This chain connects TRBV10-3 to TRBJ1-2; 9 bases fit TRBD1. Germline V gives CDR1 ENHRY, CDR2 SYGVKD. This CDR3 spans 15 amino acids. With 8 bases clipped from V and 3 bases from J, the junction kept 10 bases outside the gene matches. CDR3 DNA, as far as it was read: TGTGCCATCTCTCGGACAGGGGCGGATGACTATGGC. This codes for CAISRTGADDYG. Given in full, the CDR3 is CAISRTGADDYGYTF.

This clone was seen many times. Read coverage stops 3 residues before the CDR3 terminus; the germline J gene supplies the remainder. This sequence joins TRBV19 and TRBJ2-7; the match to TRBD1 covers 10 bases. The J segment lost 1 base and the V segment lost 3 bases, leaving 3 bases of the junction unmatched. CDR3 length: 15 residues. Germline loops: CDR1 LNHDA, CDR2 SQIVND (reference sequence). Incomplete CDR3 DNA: TGTGCCAGTAGTATCGGGGGACAGGGGTCCTACGAG. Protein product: CASSIGGQGSYE. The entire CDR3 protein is CASSIGGQGSYEQYF.